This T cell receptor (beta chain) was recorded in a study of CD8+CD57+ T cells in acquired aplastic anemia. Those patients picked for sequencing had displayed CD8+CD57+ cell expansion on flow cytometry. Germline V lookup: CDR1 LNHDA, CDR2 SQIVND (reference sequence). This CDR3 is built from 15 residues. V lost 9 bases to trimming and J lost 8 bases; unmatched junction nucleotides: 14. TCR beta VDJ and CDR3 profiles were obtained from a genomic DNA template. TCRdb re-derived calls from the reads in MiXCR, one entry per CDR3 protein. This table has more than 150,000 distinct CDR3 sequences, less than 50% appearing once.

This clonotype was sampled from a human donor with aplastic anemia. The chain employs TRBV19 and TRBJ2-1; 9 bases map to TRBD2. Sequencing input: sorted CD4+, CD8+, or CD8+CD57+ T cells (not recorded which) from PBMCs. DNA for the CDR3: TGTGCCAGCAGTCCGCTAGCGGGACGACACGATGAGCAGTTCTTC. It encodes CASSPLAGRHDEQFF. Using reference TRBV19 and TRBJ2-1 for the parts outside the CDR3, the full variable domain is DGGITQSPKYLFRKEGQNVTLSCEQNLNHDAMYWYRQDPGQGLRLIYYSQIVNDFQKGDIAEGYSVSREKKESFPLTVTSAQKNPTAFYLCASSPLAGRHDEQFFGPGTRLTVL.